The sequence of this TCR beta chain was determined in a study of glioma-infiltrating T cells (dated by TCRdb to 2015 to 2016). Turning to the overall study: Sequencing of TCR alpha- and beta-chain repertoires was performed on glioma tissue, on non-neoplastic brain tissue, and on matched peripheral blood mononuclear cells. Each tissue-infiltrating repertoire was compared with the same patient's peripheral blood repertoire to measure divergence between tissue and blood T-cell populations. The paired cohort comprised three low-grade glioma patients, about eight primary glioblastoma patients and three non-glioma patients contributing non-neoplastic brain tissue.

TCR alpha and beta CDR3 regions were amplified with the iRepertoire nested amplicon-rescue multiplex PCR (arm-PCR) platform from RNA. One-step reverse transcription and amplification used about 95-400 ng of tissue mRNA or PBMC total RNA as input. Following bead purification, Illumina adapters were added through a secondary multiplex PCR, and the libraries were then gel-purified between 200 and 400 bp. Internal 6-nucleotide barcodes were carried by the libraries and were used for demultiplexing. The libraries were sequenced on an Illumina MiSeq using 2x220 or 2x250 nucleotide paired-end reads. In the source study's methods: Paired reads were merged using FLASH 1.2.11 and were aligned to the GRCh37 human genome using BWA-MEM, after which TRA and TRB reads were extracted. For V and J assignment, an IMGT-derived reference of cassette sequences and CDR3 motifs that included pseudogenes was used. Reads were translated in three frames, and productive CDR3s were defined as those with a C...FGXG motif and no stop codons. A clonotype was defined as a unique combination of a V-J cassette pair and a CDR3 amino acid sequence. Hamming distance filtering was applied to reads, with thresholds set by the sequence error rate of each sample in mapped regions. TCRdb applied fastp at Q25 and MiXCR to the public reads, then kept only in-frame beta chains. Duplicate CDR3 protein sequences are folded into a single record with the most common DNA and genes. TCRdb's processing, not the authors' own work, is the source of the V and J calls. This sample is represented by roughly 190,000 distinct CDR3 sequences; over 25% of them were singletons. About 19% of the sample is in the top ten clones.

Here is what the overall study found, with its caveats: Very few CDR3 sequences were shared between tissue and blood, attributed to high CDR3 diversity and limited sampling. Group comparisons were based on small numbers of patients: three non-neoplastic, three low-grade glioma and eight or nine glioblastoma patients. VJ-independent divergence between tissue and blood was lower than expected in non-neoplastic patients but higher than expected in all gliomas, particularly low-grade gliomas.

On this clonotype itself: The target of this receptor is not known. Base qualities are missing; no much larger clone stands one base away.

Sequencing input: glioma tissue, nonneoplastic brain tissue, or PBMCs (not recorded which). This receptor was taken from a human donor with low-grade glioma or glioblastoma, undergoing nonglioma brain surgery, or in good health (not recorded which).

The CDR3 amino acid sequence is: CASRPGGLTEAFF. The nucleotide sequence reads as follows: TGTGCCAGTCGTCCGGGGGGGCTCACTGAAGCTTTCTTT. The rearranged chain carries TRBV27 and TRBJ1-1; perhaps TRBD1 is the D gene, with 6 bases matching. Reading from cysteine to phenylalanine, the CDR3 counts 13 amino acids. Only the CDR3 DNA is retained, 39 bases long and in frame from the first base. V was cut back by 9 bases and J by 4 bases, leaving a gap of 15 bases between them. CDR1 MNHEY and CDR2 SMNVEV are derived from the germline V gene (reference sequence).